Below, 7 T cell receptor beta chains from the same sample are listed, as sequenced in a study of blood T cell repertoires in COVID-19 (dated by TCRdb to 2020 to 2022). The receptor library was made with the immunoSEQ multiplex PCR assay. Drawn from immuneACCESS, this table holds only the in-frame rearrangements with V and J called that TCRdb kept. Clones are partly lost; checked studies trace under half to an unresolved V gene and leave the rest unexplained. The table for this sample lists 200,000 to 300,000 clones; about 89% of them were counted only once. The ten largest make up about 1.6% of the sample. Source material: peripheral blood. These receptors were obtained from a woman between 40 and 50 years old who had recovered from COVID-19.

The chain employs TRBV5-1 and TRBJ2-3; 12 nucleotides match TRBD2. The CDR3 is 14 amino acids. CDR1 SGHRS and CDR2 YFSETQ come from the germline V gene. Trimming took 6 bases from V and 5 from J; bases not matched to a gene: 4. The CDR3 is CASTSGGARDTQYF. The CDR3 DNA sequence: TGCGCCAGCACTAGCGGGGGGGCCAGAGATACGCAGTATTTT.

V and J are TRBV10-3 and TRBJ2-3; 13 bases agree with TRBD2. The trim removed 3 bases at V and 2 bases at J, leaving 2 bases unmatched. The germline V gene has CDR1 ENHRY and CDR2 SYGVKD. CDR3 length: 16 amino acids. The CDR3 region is CAISDGLAGVTDTQYF. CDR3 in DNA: TGTGCCATCAGTGACGGACTAGCGGGGGTCACAGATACGCAGTATTTT.

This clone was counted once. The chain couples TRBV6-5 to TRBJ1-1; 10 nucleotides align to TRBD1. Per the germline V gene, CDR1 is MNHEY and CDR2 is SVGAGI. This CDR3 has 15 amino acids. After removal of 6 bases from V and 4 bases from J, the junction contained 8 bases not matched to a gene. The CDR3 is CASRFDRGRTTEAFF. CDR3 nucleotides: TGTGCCAGCAGGTTCGACAGGGGGCGGACCACTGAAGCTTTCTTT.

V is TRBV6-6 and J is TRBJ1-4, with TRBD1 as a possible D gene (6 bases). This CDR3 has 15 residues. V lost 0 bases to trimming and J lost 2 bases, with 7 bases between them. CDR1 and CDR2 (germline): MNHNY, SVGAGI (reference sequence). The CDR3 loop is CASSYSGHTNEKLFF. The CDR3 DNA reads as TGTGCCAGCAGTTACTCGGGACATACTAATGAAAAACTGTTTTTT.

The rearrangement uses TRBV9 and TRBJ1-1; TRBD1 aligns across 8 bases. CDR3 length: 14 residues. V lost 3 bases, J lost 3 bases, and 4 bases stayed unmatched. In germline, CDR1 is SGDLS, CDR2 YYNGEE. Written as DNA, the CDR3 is TGTGCCAGCAGCGGTACAGGGGGACACACTGAAGCTTTCTTT. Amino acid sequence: CASSGTGGHTEAFF.

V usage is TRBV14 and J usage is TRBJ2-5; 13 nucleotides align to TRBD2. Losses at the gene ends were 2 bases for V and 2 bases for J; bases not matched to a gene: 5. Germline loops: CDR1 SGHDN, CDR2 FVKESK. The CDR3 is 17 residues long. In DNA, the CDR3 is TGTGCCAGCAGCCAACCTGGGACTAGCGGGGCTCAAGAGACCCAGTACTTC. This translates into CASSQPGTSGAQETQYF.

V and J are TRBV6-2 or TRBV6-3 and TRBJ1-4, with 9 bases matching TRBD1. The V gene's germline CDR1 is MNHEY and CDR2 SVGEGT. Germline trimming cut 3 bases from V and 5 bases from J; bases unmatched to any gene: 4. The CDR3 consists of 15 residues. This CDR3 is CASSYAGQGNEKLFF. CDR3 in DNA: TGTGCCAGCAGTTATGCCGGACAGGGGAATGAAAAACTGTTTTTT.